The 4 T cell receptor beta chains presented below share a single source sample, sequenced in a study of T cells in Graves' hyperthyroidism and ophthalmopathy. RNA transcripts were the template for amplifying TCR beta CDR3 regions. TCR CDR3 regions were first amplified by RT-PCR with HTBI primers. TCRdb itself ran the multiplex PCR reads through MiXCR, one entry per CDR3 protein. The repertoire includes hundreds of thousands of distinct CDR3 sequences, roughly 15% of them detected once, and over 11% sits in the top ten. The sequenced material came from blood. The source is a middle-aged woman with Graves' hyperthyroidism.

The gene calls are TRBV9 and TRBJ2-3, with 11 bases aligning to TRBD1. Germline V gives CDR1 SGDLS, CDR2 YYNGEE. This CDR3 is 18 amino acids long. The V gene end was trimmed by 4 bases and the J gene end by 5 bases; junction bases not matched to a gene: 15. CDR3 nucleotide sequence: TGTGCCAGCAGCTCCCCTTCCCCGGGACAGGGGGTGAAAGATACGCAGTATTTT. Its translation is CASSSPSPGQGVKDTQYF.

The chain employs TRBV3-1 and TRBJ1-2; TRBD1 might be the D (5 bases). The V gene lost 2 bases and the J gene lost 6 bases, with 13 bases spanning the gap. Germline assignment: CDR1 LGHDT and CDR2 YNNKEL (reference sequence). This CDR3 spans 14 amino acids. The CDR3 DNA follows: TGTGCCAGCAGCCAACTATCCCGGGACCATGGCTACACCTTC. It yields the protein CASSQLSRDHGYTF. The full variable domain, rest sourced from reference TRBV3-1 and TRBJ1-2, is DTAVSQTPKYLVTQMGNDKSIKCEQNLGHDTMYWYKQDSKKFLKIMFSYNNKELIINETVPNRFSPKSPDKAHLNLHINSLELGDSAVYFCASSQLSRDHGYTFGSGTRLTVV.

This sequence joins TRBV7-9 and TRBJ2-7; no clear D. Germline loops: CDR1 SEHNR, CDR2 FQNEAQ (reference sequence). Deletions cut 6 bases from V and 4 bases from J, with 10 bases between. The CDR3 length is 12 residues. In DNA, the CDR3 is TGTGCCAGCAGTTTGGGGAAATACGAGCAGTACTTC. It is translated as CASSLGKYEQYF.

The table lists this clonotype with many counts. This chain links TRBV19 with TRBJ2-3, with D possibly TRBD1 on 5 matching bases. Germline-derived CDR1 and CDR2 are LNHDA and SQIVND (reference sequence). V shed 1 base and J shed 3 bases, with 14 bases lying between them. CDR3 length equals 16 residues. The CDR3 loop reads CASSIAESKGTDTQYF. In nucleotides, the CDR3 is TGTGCCAGTAGTATAGCGGAGAGCAAGGGGACAGATACGCAGTATTTT. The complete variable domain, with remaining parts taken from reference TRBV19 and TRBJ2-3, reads DGGITQSPKYLFRKEGQNVTLSCEQNLNHDAMYWYRQDPGQGLRLIYYSQIVNDFQKGDIAEGYSVSREKKESFPLTVTSAQKNPTAFYLCASSIAESKGTDTQYFGPGTRLTVL.